These 4 T cell receptor beta chains share one sample of origin, sequenced in a study of PD-1 blockade in classical Hodgkin lymphoma. Profiled with immunoSEQ multiplex PCR; TCRdb holds only in-frame clones, not every one. The sample carries 95,000 or so clones, around four fifths recorded once. Relapses following autologous stem cell transplantation were seen in all patients, with brentuximab vedotin exposure varying. Specimen: peripheral blood mononuclear cells (PBMCs), collected at baseline. The receptors stem from a human donor with classical Hodgkin lymphoma.

This clone was found a few times. V and J are TRBV7-9 and TRBJ1-1, with 7 bases matching TRBD1. Germline V gene sequence: CDR1 SEHNR, CDR2 FQNEAQ (reference sequence). The CDR3 covers 13 residues. V shed 5 bases, J shed 5 bases, and the junction held 5 bases outside the gene matches. The CDR3 region has the DNA TGTGCCAGCAGCCGACAGGGACGGACTGAAGCTTTCTTT. Translated: CASSRQGRTEAFF.

As to this clone: The same CDR3 also results from other DNA sequences found in this sample. The rearrangement joins TRBV6-5 to TRBJ2-7, with a tentative D call TRBD2 (6 bases). CDR1 and CDR2 (germline): MNHEY, SVGAGI. V shed 2 bases and J shed 2 bases, with 7 bases lying between them. The CDR3 runs 13 residues. This CDR3 reads CASSYGGTYEQYF. DNA of the CDR3: TGTGCCAGCAGTTACGGCGGGACCTACGAGCAGTACTTC.

This clone has only a few counts. CDR3 sequence: CASTNETGTHGYTF. CDR3 bases: TGTGCCAGCACCAATGAGACAGGGACTCATGGCTACACCTTC. The rearrangement uses TRBV7-6 and TRBJ1-2; TRBD1 aligns across 7 bases. The ends lost 7 bases at V and 6 bases at J; junction bases unmatched: 11. Germline V CDR1 and CDR2: SGHVS, FNYEAQ. This CDR3 has 14 residues. Based on the CDR3 plus reference TRBV7-6 and TRBJ1-2, the full variable domain is GAGVSQSPRYKVTKRGQDVALRCDPISGHVSLYWYRQALGQGPEFLTYFNYEAQQDKSGLPNDRFSAERPEGSISTLTIQRTEQRDSAMYRCASTNETGTHGYTFGSGTRLTVV.

The chain uses TRBV6-6 and TRBJ1-3; no firm D call. V lost 0 bases to trimming and J lost 1 base, with 7 bases between them. The CDR3 extends over 15 amino acids. Germline assignment: CDR1 MNHNY and CDR2 SVGAGI (reference sequence). The CDR3 DNA follows: TGTGCCAGCAGTTACTCGCGGGGATCTGGAAACACCATATATTTT. It is translated as CASSYSRGSGNTIYF.